The 13 T cell receptor beta chains in this list originate from one sample, sequenced in a study of PD-1 blockade in classical Hodgkin lymphoma. Only in-frame clones appear in the TCRdb table, and some are missing; sequencing was by immunoSEQ multiplex PCR. The profile shows about 13,000 clones, roughly 80% of them singletons. Autologous stem cell transplantation was followed by relapse in every patient, and brentuximab vedotin exposure varied. This specimen consisted of peripheral blood mononuclear cells (PBMCs), obtained at baseline. The receptor source for this set is a human donor with classical Hodgkin lymphoma.

V is TRBV2 and J is TRBJ2-4; 7 nucleotides match TRBD1. Germline lookup yields CDR1 SNHLY and CDR2 FYNNEI. The CDR3 has 19 residues. V lost 3 bases to trimming and J lost 0 bases; unmatched junction nucleotides: 14. The DNA of the CDR3 is TGTGCCAGCAGTGAGCCGAGACAGGGACCAGAAAGAGCCAAAAACATTCAGTACTTC. Translation gives CASSEPRQGPERAKNIQYF.

The chain joins TRBV28 to TRBJ2-1; 10 bases fit TRBD2. The germline CDR1 and CDR2 sequences are MDHEN and SYDVKM. Trimming took 3 bases from V and 0 from J; bases not matched to a gene: 2. The CDR3 loop spans 16 amino acids. In DNA form, the CDR3 reads TGTGCCAGCAGTTTCTCTAGCGGGAGCTCCTACAATGAGCAGTTCTTC. Protein: CASSFSSGSSYNEQFF.

The rearrangement uses TRBV6-1 and TRBJ1-1, with TRBD1 as a possible D gene (5 bases). V shed 2 bases and J shed 0 bases, with 10 bases lying between them. The CDR3 runs 15 residues. CDR1 and CDR2 from the germline V gene are MNHNS and SASEGT. The CDR3: CASSEQGMMNTEAFF. Here the CDR3 DNA reads TGTGCCAGCAGTGAACAGGGAATGATGAACACTGAAGCTTTCTTT.

The rearrangement joins TRBV5-6 to TRBJ1-3; D unclear. Deletions cut 0 bases from V and 0 bases from J, with 7 bases between. The germline V gene has CDR1 SGHDT and CDR2 YYEEEE. The CDR3 loop spans 15 amino acids. This chain's CDR3 is CASSLDVSSGNTIYF. The CDR3 bases are TGTGCCAGCAGCTTGGATGTGAGCTCTGGAAACACCATATATTTT.

This clone was counted a few times. The chain is built from TRBV5-1 and TRBJ1-5, with D perhaps TRBD1 (5 bases). Trimming shortened V by 0 bases and J by 3 bases, and 10 bases separated the two germline ends. Looked up from germline, CDR1 is SGHRS and CDR2 is YFSETQ. CDR3 length: 15 residues. DNA of the CDR3: TGCGCCAGCAGCTTGGGACAGAGTGCCAATCAGCCCCAGCATTTT. Protein: CASSLGQSANQPQHF.

This clone has only one observation. V is TRBV4-1 and J is TRBJ2-3; 7 bases fit TRBD2. The CDR3 is 17 amino acids. Germline V gene data show CDR1 as MGHRA and CDR2 as YSYEKL. V shed 3 bases and J 0 bases; nucleotides not matched to a gene: 9. The CDR3 is CASSHLSIAGSTDTQYF. The CDR3 nucleotides read TGCGCCAGCAGCCACCTTAGCATAGCGGGTAGCACAGATACGCAGTATTTT.

The genes are TRBV19 and TRBJ2-5; D is undetermined. Trimming pared 1 base from V and 2 bases from J, leaving 5 bases between. The CDR3 sequence is 13 residues long. Germline V gives CDR1 LNHDA, CDR2 SQIVND (reference sequence). The CDR3 loop is CASSIGIQETQYF. The CDR3 DNA reads as TGTGCCAGTAGTATAGGCATACAAGAGACCCAGTACTTC.

This clone turned up a few times. The rearrangement uses TRBV14 and TRBJ1-1, with a weak D call TRBD1 (5 bases). Deletions cut 1 base from V and 5 bases from J, with 8 bases between. The CDR3 extends over 13 amino acids. The germline CDR1 and CDR2 sequences are SGHDN and FVKESK. The CDR3 spells CASSQVGGTEAFF. Written as DNA, the CDR3 is TGTGCCAGCAGCCAAGTCGGGGGAACTGAAGCTTTCTTT.

The chain joins TRBV7-9 to TRBJ2-2; D remains ambiguous. Deletions cut 7 bases from V and 0 bases from J, with 12 bases between. The CDR3 runs to 15 residues. Germline values: CDR1 SEHNR, CDR2 FQNEAQ (reference sequence). DNA for the CDR3: TGTGCCAGCACCCAATGGCAGGCGAACACCGGGGAGCTGTTTTTT. As protein: CASTQWQANTGELFF. The variable domain in full, completed from reference TRBV7-9 and TRBJ2-2, reads DTGVSQNPRHKITKRGQNVTFRCDPISEHNRLYWYRQTLGQGPEFLTYFQNEAQLEKSRLLSDRFSAERPKGSFSTLEIQRTEQGDSAMYLCASTQWQANTGELFFGEGSRLTVL.

The chain couples TRBV13 to TRBJ2-3; the D gene could be TRBD1 or TRBD2 (5 bases each). The germline gives CDR1 PRHDT, CDR2 FYEKMQ (reference sequence). The CDR3 covers 16 residues. Trimming cost V 5 bases and J 8 bases, with 23 bases left between them. CDR3 DNA sequence: TGTGCCAGCAGCCCAAGAACCGGGACCCTGTTTTTTACGCAGTATTTT. Residues: CASSPRTGTLFFTQYF.

The J gene is TRBJ2-7, the V gene TRBV7-8; 14 nucleotides line up with TRBD2. V gave up 4 bases and J gave up 5 bases; unmatched junction bases: 10. The CDR3 is made up of 17 amino acids. Germline loops: CDR1 SGHVS, CDR2 FQNEAQ. In DNA, the CDR3 is TGTGCCAGCAGCTCGTCCATCCCGGGACTAGCGGGAGACGAGCAGTACTTC. Translating gives CASSSSIPGLAGDEQYF.

Only one count was recorded for this clone. The gene calls are TRBV29-1 and TRBJ2-2, with D maybe TRBD2 (6 bases). The CDR3 consists of 13 residues. Germline values: CDR1 SQVTM, CDR2 ANQGSEA. With 4 bases removed from V and 6 bases from J, the gap between germline ends came to 12 bases. The DNA for the CDR3 is TGCAGCGTTGCCTCCCGGGAGCCCGGGGAGCTGTTTTTT. This sequence encodes CSVASREPGELFF.

In DNA form, the CDR3 reads TGTGCCAGCAGTCCAGGGGGGGCGACAGATGCTTTCTTT. As protein: CASSPGGATDAFF. V gene TRBV28 combines with J gene TRBJ1-1, with 7 bases that match TRBD1. Trimming at V came to 5 bases and at J to 11 bases, leaving 11 bases not matched to a gene. CDR1 MDHEN and CDR2 SYDVKM come from the germline V gene. The CDR3 spans 13 residues.